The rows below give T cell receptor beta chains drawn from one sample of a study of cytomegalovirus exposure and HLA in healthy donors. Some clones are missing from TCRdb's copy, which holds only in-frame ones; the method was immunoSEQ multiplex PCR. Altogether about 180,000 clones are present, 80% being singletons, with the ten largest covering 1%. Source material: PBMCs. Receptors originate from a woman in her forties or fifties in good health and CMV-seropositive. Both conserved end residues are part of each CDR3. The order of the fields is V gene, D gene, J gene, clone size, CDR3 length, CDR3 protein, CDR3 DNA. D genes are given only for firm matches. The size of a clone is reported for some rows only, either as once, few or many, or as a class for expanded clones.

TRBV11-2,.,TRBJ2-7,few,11,CASSEGPEQYF,TGTGCCAGCAGCGAGGGCCCCGAGCAGTACTTC
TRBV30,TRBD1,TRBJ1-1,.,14,CAWRPGQGKGEAFF,TGTGCCTGGAGACCGGGACAGGGTAAGGGTGAAGCTTTCTTT
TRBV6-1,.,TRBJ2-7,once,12,CASSPEQRWQYF,TGTGCCAGCAGCCCAGAGCAGCGTTGGCAGTACTTC
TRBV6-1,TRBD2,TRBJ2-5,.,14,CASSDLAGGRTQYF,TGTGCCAGCAGTGACCTAGCGGGAGGTCGGACCCAGTACTTC
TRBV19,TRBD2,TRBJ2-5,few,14,CASSREGGSETQYF,TGTGCCAGTAGTAGAGAGGGAGGGAGCGAGACCCAGTACTTC
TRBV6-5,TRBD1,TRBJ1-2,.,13,CASSYKGAYGYTF,TGTGCCAGCAGTTACAAGGGGGCCTATGGCTACACCTTC
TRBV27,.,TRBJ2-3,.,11,CASSLGDTQYF,TGTGCCAGCAGTCTTGGCGATACGCAGTATTTT
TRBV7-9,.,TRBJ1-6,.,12,CSSSPWGGDYPF,TGTTCCAGCAGCCCTTGGGGCGGGGACTATCCCTTT
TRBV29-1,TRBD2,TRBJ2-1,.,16,CSVRGLAGPGRGEQFF,TGCAGCGTTAGGGGACTAGCGGGACCCGGGAGGGGTGAGCAGTTCTTC
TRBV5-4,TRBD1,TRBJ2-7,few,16,CASSLLKLQGAAEQYF,TGTGCCAGCAGCTTGTTGAAATTACAGGGGGCCGCCGAGCAGTACTTC
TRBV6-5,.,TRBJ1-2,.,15,CASSPYRSSAYGYTF,TGTGCCAGCAGTCCTTACAGGTCCTCGGCCTATGGCTACACCTTC
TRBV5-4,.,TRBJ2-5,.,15,CASSLSPRFQETQYF,TGTGCCAGCAGCTTGAGTCCCAGGTTCCAAGAGACCCAGTACTTC
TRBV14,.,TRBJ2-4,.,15,CASSQRGLARNIQYF,TGTGCCAGCAGCCAGCGGGGACTGGCGAGAAACATTCAGTACTTC
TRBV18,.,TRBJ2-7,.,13,CASSQRAPNEQYF,TGTGCCAGCTCACAGCGAGCTCCGAACGAGCAGTACTTC
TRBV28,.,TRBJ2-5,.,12,CASSLVEGTQYF,TGTGCCAGCAGTTTGGTTGAGGGGACCCAGTACTTC
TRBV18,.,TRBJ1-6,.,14,CASSPGVVGSPLHF,TGTGCCAGCTCACCAGGAGTGGTTGGTTCACCCCTCCACTTT
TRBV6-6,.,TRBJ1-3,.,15,CASSYNRGPGNTIYF,TGTGCCAGCAGTTACAATCGAGGCCCTGGAAACACCATATATTTT
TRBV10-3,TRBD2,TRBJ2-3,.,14,CAISLAGPTDTQYF,TGTGCCATCAGTCTAGCGGGTCCCACAGATACGCAGTATTTT
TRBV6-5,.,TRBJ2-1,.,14,CASSYSRVVNEQFF,TGTGCCAGCAGTTACTCGAGGGTAGTTAATGAGCAGTTCTTC
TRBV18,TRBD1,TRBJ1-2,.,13,CASSPEGAYGYTF,TGTGCCAGCTCACCAGAGGGGGCCTATGGCTACACCTTC
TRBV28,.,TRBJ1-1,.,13,CASSYPQVPEAFF,TGTGCCAGCAGTTACCCACAGGTGCCTGAAGCTTTCTTT
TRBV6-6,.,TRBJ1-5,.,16,CASLSSTGGRNQPQHF,TGTGCCAGCTTATCGTCGACCGGGGGTCGCAATCAGCCCCAGCATTTT
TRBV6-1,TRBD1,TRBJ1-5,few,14,CASSGDRVGQPQHF,TGTGCCAGCAGTGGAGACAGGGTAGGGCAGCCCCAGCATTTT
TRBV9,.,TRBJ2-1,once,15,CASSVAGQAYNEQFF,TGTGCCAGCAGCGTCGCAGGGCAAGCCTACAATGAGCAGTTCTTC
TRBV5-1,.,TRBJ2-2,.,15,CASRDGQGYTGELFF,TGCGCCAGCAGAGACGGGCAGGGGTACACCGGGGAGCTGTTTTTT
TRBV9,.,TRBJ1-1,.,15,CASSDHDSLNTEAFF,TGTGCCAGCAGTGACCACGACAGTTTGAACACTGAAGCTTTCTTT
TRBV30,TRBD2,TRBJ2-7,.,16,CAWSSGLAGFGYEQYF,TGTGCCTGGAGTAGTGGACTAGCGGGATTCGGCTACGAGCAGTACTTC
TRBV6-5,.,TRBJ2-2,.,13,CASSRGYTGELFF,TGTGCCAGCAGCAGGGGATACACCGGGGAGCTGTTTTTT
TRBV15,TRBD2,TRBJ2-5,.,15,CATSRDRGGQETQYF,TGTGCCACCAGCAGAGACCGGGGGGGCCAAGAGACCCAGTACTTC
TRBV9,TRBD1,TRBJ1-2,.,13,CASSAQGQGGYTF,TGTGCCAGCAGCGCCCAGGGACAGGGGGGCTACACCTTC
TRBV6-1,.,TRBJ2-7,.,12,CASSADSSEQYF,TGTGCCAGCAGTGCAGACTCATCCGAGCAGTACTTC
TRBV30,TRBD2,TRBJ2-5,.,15,CAWSGLAGVEETQYF,TGTGCCTGGAGTGGCCTAGCGGGAGTTGAAGAGACCCAGTACTTC